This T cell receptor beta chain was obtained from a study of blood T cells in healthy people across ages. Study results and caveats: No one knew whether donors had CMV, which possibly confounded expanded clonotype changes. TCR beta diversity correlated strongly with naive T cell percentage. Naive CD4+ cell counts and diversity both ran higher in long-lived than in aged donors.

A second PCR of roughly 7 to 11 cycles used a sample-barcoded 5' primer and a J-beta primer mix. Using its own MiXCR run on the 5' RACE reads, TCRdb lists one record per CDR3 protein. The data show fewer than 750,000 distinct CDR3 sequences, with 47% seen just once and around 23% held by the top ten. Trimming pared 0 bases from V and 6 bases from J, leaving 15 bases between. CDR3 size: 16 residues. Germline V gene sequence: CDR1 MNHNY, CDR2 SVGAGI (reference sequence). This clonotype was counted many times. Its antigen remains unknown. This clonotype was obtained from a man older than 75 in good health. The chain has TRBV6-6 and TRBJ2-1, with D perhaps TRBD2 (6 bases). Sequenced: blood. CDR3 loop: CASSYSGVGGSNEQFF. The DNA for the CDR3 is TGTGCCAGCAGTTACTCGGGTGTGGGGGGTAGCAATGAGCAGTTCTTC.